This T cell receptor (beta chain) was documented in a study of shared clonotypes between healthy human individuals (dated by TCRdb to about 2020). Regarding the study in general: The cohort comprised a couple of women and a few men aged 18 to 49 years. For each donor, three plates each were used for CD4 naive and CD4 memory, two plates were used for CD8 naive, and one plate was used for CD8 memory. To estimate repertoire size and how much clonotype sharing occurs between individuals, the study deeply sequenced the blood TCR repertoires of about five healthy adults. To increase sequencing depth and limit assay-specific biases, different laboratories used diverse techniques to prepare libraries and sequence TCR repertoires. Between about 0.94 and 8.9 billion PBMCs per donor were obtained by leukapheresis.

A remark on this clone: Its binding antigen is unknown. One base away there is no much larger clone; base qualities are not given.

TCR CDR3 regions were amplified from genomic DNA by multiplex PCR using the deep immunoSEQ assay. For each cell subset, the extracted genomic DNA was distributed evenly across all wells of several immunoSEQ 96-well plates, and each plate served as one replicate. Each replicate PCR for sorted subsets received roughly 200 ng genomic DNA, equal to roughly 33,000 T cell genomes. Purified libraries were quantified with a Qubit 3.0 fluorometer, sized on a Bioanalyzer 2100, and re-quantified with the KAPA Library Quantification kit. A separate single-read 150-cycle Illumina NextSeq 550 flow cell was used to sequence each immunoSEQ 96-well plate. Per the authors' processing: Because the immunoSEQ output included only junctional sequences and no quality scores, the filtering could not be the same as the filtering used for full-length reads. To assign V/J genes and CDR3, sequences were annotated against IMGT germline references using PyIR, a Python wrapper for IgBLAST v1.9. Any read was removed if the V/J assignment was weak (E-value above 1e-6), the CDR3 was missing, or the read contained stop codons, out-of-frame junctions, or ambiguous translated residues. V3J clonotypes were defined by identical inferred V gene, J gene, and CDR3 amino acid sequence. Percentage overlap between repertoires was calculated by dividing the number of shared unique clonotypes by the size of the smaller repertoire. Repertoire richness was assessed with RTK rarefaction, the Chao1 estimator, and Recon v2.1 estimates of unobserved clonotypes. OLGA was used to compute generation probabilities for all TCRbeta clonotypes that the gDNA method yielded from four donors. The immuneACCESS repertoire file appears here via TCRdb, limited to in-frame rearrangements. These files lack a portion of the clones; in checked studies, under half of the deficit traces to unresolved V genes, and the cause of the others is not known. The DNA was the basis for D and trimming; V, J and clone size are from that table. The sample contains over 400,000 clones, approximately 94% of them found a single time. The ten largest clones represent 0.05% to 0.07% of the sample.

The full study reports these points: Sampling was limited to blood, and TCR repertoires in tissue likely differ from TCR repertoires in blood. Compared with non-shared clonotypes, clonotypes shared by all four sorted-subset donors had higher generation probabilities. Estimated clonotype richness was generally larger for naive than for memory subsets. Pairwise subsampling led to the expectation that sequencing depth would affect the degree of clonotype sharing among donors. The genetic and exposure-history diversity represented was limited by the small number of donors. Across a few donors, roughly 5% of naive CD4, 3% to 4% of naive CD8, around 2.5% of memory CD4, and 0.4% of memory CD8 clonotypes were shared. Rarefaction of sorted-subset datasets indicated incomplete sequencing despite the large sequencing depth.

The donors were healthy, HIV-negative adults who had no recently reported acute infections or vaccinations. Only Caucasian adults living in Nashville, Tennessee, USA were represented among the donors. CD4+ T cells were enriched through magnetic negative selection, after which naive cells were positively selected on CD45RA and the remaining negative fraction served as the memory subset. After blood collection by leukapheresis, PBMCs were isolated using Ficoll-Histopaque density gradient centrifugation and then cryopreserved in the vapor phase of liquid nitrogen. Analytical flow cytometry was used to check the purity and quantity of every magnetically sorted T cell population. Genomic DNA was isolated from every sorted fraction and measured by UV absorbance on a Nanodrop 2000c. CDR1 and CDR2 were assigned from the germline V gene as KGHSH and LQKENI. From the cysteine up to the phenylalanine, the CDR3 has a length of 12 residues. Only CDR3 DNA remains: 36 bases, in frame from the first base.

The sequencing sample was made of naive CD4+ T cells sorted from blood. The sample's cell subset or site, from its label and the paper: CD45RA+ positively selected. In this chain, TRBV18 is recombined with TRBJ2-5, with the D gene too uncertain to name. The J call could be wrong; TRBJ2-7 is a better fit for the DNA end. This sequence originates from a young woman in good health. The CDR3 protein sequence reads: CASSPRGDEQYF. The bases read TGTGCCAGCTCACCACGAGGAGACGAGCAGTACTTC.